Listed below are T cell receptor beta chains from one sample, sequenced in a study of T-cell reconstitution after alpha-beta-depleted transplantation in children. TCRdb re-called the PCR reads with MiXCR, one entry per CDR3 protein. The sample lists about 980,000 distinct CDR3 sequences, about 26% occurring once. This specimen was PBMCs, mostly from graft donor cells, taken 360 days after TCRalphabeta/CD19-depleted stem cell transplant. These receptors all come from a boy in the first two years of life who had a stem cell transplant for SCID, so the T cells may come from the graft donor. Both conserved end residues are part of each CDR3. The D gene is left open where the match is weak. Size is omitted from some rows. Given values are once, few, many or a class for expanded clones.

TRBV7-3	TRBJ2-6	.	.	CASSLRGAGGANVLTF	TGTGCCAGCAGCTTACGAGGGGCAGGTGGGGCCAACGTCCTGACTTTC
TRBV5-5	TRBJ2-1	.	.	CASSLEVQIINEQFF	TGTGCCAGCAGCTTGGAGGTTCAAATAATCAATGAGCAGTTCTTC
TRBV28	TRBJ2-5	.	few	CASSSPMYQETQYF	TGTGCCAGCAGTTCCCCCATGTACCAAGAGACCCAGTACTTC
TRBV20-1	TRBJ1-2	.	.	CSAIPLGRRINYGYTF	TGCAGTGCTATCCCGCTAGGACGGCGTATTAACTATGGCTACACCTTC
TRBV2	TRBJ2-7	TRBD2	few	CASSGGTTSYEQYF	TGTGCCAGCAGTGGAGGGACTACTTCCTACGAGCAGTACTTC
TRBV27	TRBJ1-6	TRBD1	few	CASSLVGTVGSPLHF	TGTGCCAGCAGTTTGGTGGGGACAGTGGGTTCACCCCTCCACTTT
TRBV29-1	TRBJ1-1	TRBD1	many	CSVPGQGGTEAFF	TGCAGCGTCCCCGGACAGGGGGGGACTGAAGCTTTCTTT
TRBV6-2/TRBV6-3	TRBJ2-1	TRBD2	few	CASSYPLGSGLAYNEQFF	TGTGCCAGCAGTTATCCCCTGGGTTCGGGACTAGCGTATAATGAGCAGTTCTTC
TRBV5-1	TRBJ1-1	.	few	CASSVREPEAFF	TGCGCCAGCAGCGTCCGGGAACCTGAAGCTTTCTTT
TRBV12-3/TRBV12-4	TRBJ2-6	.	.	CASITANSGANVLTF	TGTGCCAGCATTACAGCCAACTCTGGGGCCAACGTCCTGACTTTC
TRBV20-1	TRBJ2-5	.	once	CSAYRVETQYF	TGCAGTGCTTACAGGGTAGAGACCCAGTACTTC
TRBV4-1	TRBJ2-5	.	once	CASSQETPQETQYF	TGCGCCAGCAGCCAAGAAACCCCTCAAGAGACCCAGTACTTC
TRBV4-1	TRBJ1-4	.	.	CASSQEGARDEKLFF	TGCGCCAGCAGCCAAGAGGGGGCGCGAGATGAAAAACTGTTTTTT
TRBV12-3/TRBV12-4	TRBJ1-5	.	many	CASSLGGRGNQPQHF	TGTGCCAGCAGCTTAGGGGGAAGGGGCAATCAGCCCCAGCATTTT
TRBV10-3	TRBJ2-3	.	.	CAISVGRTDTQYF	TGTGCCATCAGTGTTGGGCGCACAGATACGCAGTATTTT
TRBV27	TRBJ2-6	TRBD1	.	CASSSLGTAGANVLTF	TGTGCCAGCAGTTCGCTCGGGACAGCTGGGGCCAACGTCCTGACTTTC
TRBV6-5	TRBJ2-7	.	.	CASSWLADNEYEQYF	TGTGCCAGCAGTTGGCTCGCGGACAACGAGTACGAGCAGTACTTC
TRBV11-2	TRBJ2-7	.	.	CASSLRQDIYEQYF	TGTGCCAGCAGCTTGCGGCAGGACATCTACGAGCAGTACTTC
TRBV4-2	TRBJ2-6	.	.	CASSQDRGSSGANVLTF	TGTGCCAGCAGCCAAGATCGCGGTTCCTCTGGGGCCAACGTCCTGACTTTC
TRBV5-1	TRBJ2-7	.	many	CASSLEGSYEQYF	TGTGCCAGCAGCTTGGAGGGTAGTTACGAGCAGTACTTC
TRBV2	TRBJ2-1	TRBD2	many	CASNLAGGAYNEQFF	TGTGCCAGCAATCTAGCGGGGGGCGCCTACAATGAGCAGTTCTTC
TRBV7-9	TRBJ2-1	TRBD2	.	CASSPAGTRRYEQFF	TGTGCCAGCAGCCCCGCCGGGACTAGACGGTATGAGCAGTTCTTC
TRBV5-1	TRBJ2-7	TRBD1	.	CASSSSGQGRNEQYF	TGCGCCAGCAGCTCCTCGGGACAGGGGCGAAACGAGCAGTACTTC